One sample yielded the 14 T cell receptor beta chains listed below, sequenced in a study of read filtering for tumor transcriptome and immune sequencing (dated by TCRdb to 2019 to 2021). Sequencing relied on an Illumina HiSeq 4000. The Immunoverse kit was used to build TCR libraries from roughly 0.4 ug RNA, with molecular barcoded adaptors covering alpha/delta and beta/gamma chains. Using fastp trimming at Q25 and MiXCR clonotype assembly, TCRdb reanalyzed the public sequencing data and kept in-frame beta chains. Here each entry gathers all rows of one CDR3 protein and keeps the most common genes and DNA. This sample gives tens of thousands of distinct CDR3 sequences in total; roughly 18% of them show up just once. Together, the top ten hold roughly 14% of the sample. Sequencing was carried out using a population of CD138-negative cells sorted from bone marrow. This sample's cell subset or site label indicates: bone marrow mononuclear cells depleted of CD138+ plasma/myeloma cells by negative magnetic selection. The receptors here all came from a donor older than 35 with multiple myeloma.

This clonotype occurred many times. The genes are TRBV6-1 and TRBJ2-3, with a possible D match to TRBD1 (6 bases). The length of the CDR3 is 13 residues. CDR1 and CDR2 from the germline V gene are MNHNS and SASEGT. V was trimmed by 5 bases and J by 4 bases, leaving 10 bases between them. CDR3 nucleotides: TGTGCCAGCAGTCTTCGACAGGCAGATACGCAGTATTTT. Protein product: CASSLRQADTQYF.

The V gene is TRBV4-1, the J gene TRBJ1-1, with 9 nucleotides matching TRBD1. The CDR3 consists of 17 residues. Germline lookup yields CDR1 MGHRA and CDR2 YSYEKL. The junction had 15 bases not matched to a gene; V was cut back by 8 bases and J by 2 bases. The chain's CDR3 is CASCPCDRGIENTEAFF. Here the CDR3 DNA reads TGCGCCAGCTGCCCTTGTGACAGGGGGATCGAAAACACTGAAGCTTTCTTT.

This clonotype was detected only a few times. V is TRBV4-3 and J is TRBJ1-2; no reliable D call. The V end lost 1 base, the J end lost 4 bases, and 13 bases lay between the germline ends. The CDR3 extends over 15 amino acids. The germline V gene encodes CDR1 LGHNA and CDR2 YSLEER. As DNA, the CDR3 is TGCGCCAGCAGCCAAGGTCTGCAGCCGAGCTATGGCTACACCTTC. Its translation: CASSQGLQPSYGYTF.

This clonotype was seen repeatedly, ten times or more. The chain carries TRBV20-1 and TRBJ2-1, with D possibly being TRBD2 (6 bases). CDR3 length equals 14 residues. Germline V gives CDR1 DFQATT, CDR2 SNEGSKA (reference sequence). Trimming shortened V by 1 base and J by 2 bases, and 9 bases separated the two germline ends. DNA of the CDR3: TGCAGTGCTAGAGTTGGCGGGACCTACAATGAGCAGTTCTTC. Its translation is CSARVGGTYNEQFF.

As for this clonotype: Likely a read error: the CDR3 ends without its conserved phenylalanine or tryptophan. The genes are TRBV20-1 and TRBJ1-5, with a possible D match to TRBD1 (6 bases). The germline CDR1 and CDR2 sequences are DFQATT and SNEGSKA (reference sequence). The CDR3 is made up of 13 amino acids. Trimming removed 7 bases from V and 3 bases from J, with 13 bases in between. The CDR3, as DNA: TGCAGTGTTTCACAGGGTTCCAATCAGCCCCAGCATGTT. Its protein is CSVSQGSNQPQHV.

This clonotype was counted at least ten times. The J gene is TRBJ2-7, the V gene TRBV5-6; 9 bases align to TRBD1. The CDR3 extends over 15 amino acids. The V gene's germline CDR1 is SGHDT and CDR2 YYEEEE. V lost 2 bases and J lost 4; bases outside the gene matches: 7. In nucleotides, the CDR3 is TGTGCCAGCAGCTTTTGGGACAGGGCGTTGTACGAGCAGTACTTC. It encodes CASSFWDRALYEQYF. The whole variable domain, filled in from reference TRBV5-6 and TRBJ2-7, reads DAGVTQSPTHLIKTRGQQVTLRCSPKSGHDTVSWYQQALGQGPQFIFQYYEEEERQRGNFPDRFSGHQFPNYSSELNVNALLLGDSALYLCASSFWDRALYEQYFGPGTRLTVT.

This clonotype appeared a few times. The chain combines TRBV5-1 with TRBJ1-3, with D uncertain. The CDR3 consists of 16 residues. The V end lost 0 bases, the J end lost 0 bases, and 10 bases lay between the germline ends. The germline gives CDR1 SGHRS, CDR2 YFSETQ. Here the CDR3 DNA reads TGCGCCAGCAGCTTGGGAGCTCTCCACTCTGGAAACACCATATATTTT. It codes for CASSLGALHSGNTIYF.

This clonotype was seen many times. This rearrangement joins TRBV28 to TRBJ2-1, with D possibly matching TRBD2 (6 bases). The germline V gene has CDR1 MDHEN and CDR2 SYDVKM. CDR3 length equals 16 residues. V was trimmed by 8 bases and J by 4 bases, leaving 21 bases between them. The CDR3 DNA sequence: TGTGCCAGCCTCGGGTTGGCTAGCGCTTCTTACAATGAGCAGTTCTTC. Translating it yields CASLGLASASYNEQFF.

This clonotype was counted at least ten times. J is TRBJ2-2 and V is TRBV19; TRBD2 matches 7 bases. Germline CDR1 LNHDA, CDR2 SQIVND (reference sequence). V gave up 4 bases and J gave up 2 bases; unmatched junction bases: 4. This CDR3 has 15 residues. CDR3 residues: CASSNSGVNTGELFF. The CDR3 nucleotides are TGTGCCAGTAGTAACAGCGGGGTTAACACCGGGGAGCTGTTTTTT. The full variable domain, with the rest looked up from reference TRBV19 and TRBJ2-2, is DGGITQSPKYLFRKEGQNVTLSCEQNLNHDAMYWYRQDPGQGLRLIYYSQIVNDFQKGDIAEGYSVSREKKESFPLTVTSAQKNPTAFYLCASSNSGVNTGELFFGEGSRLTVL.

This clonotype was observed at least ten times. The rearrangement joins TRBV5-5 to TRBJ2-2, with D tentatively TRBD2 (5 bases). Germline V gives CDR1 SGHKS, CDR2 YYEKEE (reference sequence). This CDR3 region has 14 residues. Trimming took 0 bases from V and 5 from J, leaving 8 bases between them. CDR3 sequence reads: CASSLVRGTGELFF. The CDR3 DNA follows: TGTGCCAGCAGCTTGGTGCGCGGGACCGGGGAGCTGTTTTTT.

This clonotype was observed many times. The chain is built from TRBV4-1 and TRBJ1-1, with a tentative D call TRBD1 (5 bases). Germline V gene sequence: CDR1 MGHRA, CDR2 YSYEKL. CDR3 length: 14 residues. Trimming took off 5 bases at V and 4 bases at J, with 14 bases between the two ends. CDR3 region: CASSSPTAATEAFF. The CDR3, as DNA: TGCGCCAGCAGCTCACCGACAGCCGCCACTGAAGCTTTCTTT.

This clonotype has only a few counts. The J gene is TRBJ2-7, the V gene TRBV27; 10 bases fit TRBD2. The CDR3 length is 14 residues. Losses at the gene ends were 7 bases for V and 6 bases for J; bases not matched to a gene: 9. Germline lookup yields CDR1 MNHEY and CDR2 SMNVEV (reference sequence). The CDR3, as DNA: TGTGCCAGCACCGGTAGCGGGAGGCAGGGCGAGCAGTACTTC. This gives the protein CASTGSGRQGEQYF.

With respect to this clonotype: The missing conserved phenylalanine or tryptophan at the end of this CDR3 makes a read error likely. V usage is TRBV3-1 and J usage is TRBJ2-3; 7 bases map to TRBD2. The CDR3 runs to 15 residues. After removal of 0 bases from V and 5 bases from J, the junction contained 5 bases not matched to a gene. CDR1 LGHDT and CDR2 YNNKEL come from the germline V gene (reference sequence). The DNA of the CDR3 is TGTGCCAGCAGCCAAGACCTTTTAGCGGGAGATACGCAGTATCTT. It translates to CASSQDLLAGDTQYL.

This clonotype has ten or more counts. The gene calls are TRBV24-1 and TRBJ2-3; D remains unclear. This CDR3 region has 14 residues. The germline V and J ends were trimmed by 7 bases and 1 base, with 11 bases remaining between them. Looked up from germline, CDR1 is KGHDR and CDR2 is SFDVKD. The CDR3: CATSWTKGTDTQYF. The CDR3 nucleotides read TGTGCCACCAGCTGGACGAAAGGCACAGATACGCAGTATTTT.